Below are 25 T cell receptor beta chains sequenced from a single sample in a study of beta chain features in type 1 diabetes. Study findings and constraints: People with Type 1 diabetes carried modestly yet significantly shorter TCRB CDR3s in all four CD4+ subsets.

The antigens these receptors bind are not known. Expressed TCRB transcripts were sequenced because the entire RNA isolate underwent reverse transcription. Clones were read by immunoSEQ multiplex PCR, and TCRdb kept only the in-frame ones, dropping some. The sample includes about 370,000 clones, about 10% seen only once; the top ten take around 0.66%. The sample was central memory CD4+ T cells from blood. The receptor source for this set is a man aged 30 to 45 with type 1 diabetes.

This clone was counted at least ten times. This chain connects TRBV19 to TRBJ1-1, with D perhaps TRBD1 (5 bases). In germline, CDR1 is LNHDA, CDR2 SQIVND (reference sequence). This CDR3 is built from 18 residues. Deletions cut 6 bases from V and 0 bases from J, with 23 bases between. The CDR3 protein is CASRKGTGLVRVNTEAFF. As DNA, the CDR3 is TGTGCCAGTAGAAAGGGTACGGGACTCGTAAGGGTGAACACTGAAGCTTTCTTT.

This clone occurred many times. V and J are TRBV27 and TRBJ2-7; D ambiguous. Germline assignment: CDR1 MNHEY and CDR2 SMNVEV (reference sequence). There are 13 residues in the CDR3. Trimming removed 3 bases at V and 6 bases at J, with 12 bases between. The CDR3 sequence: CASSFRPSAEQYF. CDR3 bases: TGTGCCAGCAGTTTCCGGCCAAGCGCCGAGCAGTACTTC.

The rearrangement joins TRBV4-3 to TRBJ2-5, with a tentative D call TRBD1 (5 bases). Trimming left V 0 bases short and J 4 bases short, with 12 bases between. Germline assignment: CDR1 LGHNA and CDR2 YSLEER. The CDR3 has 15 residues. The CDR3 nucleotides are TGCGCCAGCAGCCAAGATCAGGGTAACCGAGAGACCCAGTACTTC. Translating it yields CASSQDQGNRETQYF.

This clone was detected only a few times. This chain uses TRBV7-9 with TRBJ2-3, with D unresolved. This CDR3 is 14 amino acids long. Between the trimmed V and J ends, which lost 2 bases and 0 bases, there was a span of 6 bases. Germline V gene data show CDR1 as SEHNR and CDR2 as FQNEAQ (reference sequence). The chain's CDR3 is CASSLMASTDTQYF. In nucleotides, the CDR3 is TGTGCCAGCAGCTTAATGGCCAGCACAGATACGCAGTATTTT.

This clone appeared a few times. Given a much more abundant clone one base away, this may be a read error. The V and J genes are TRBV5-4 and TRBJ2-1; D is ambiguous. CDR1 is SGHNT and CDR2 is YYREEE in the germline V gene (reference sequence). V was shortened by 0 bases and J by 4 bases, with 2 bases between the two germline ends. The CDR3 spans 12 residues. CDR3 loop: CASSLVYNEQFF. For the CDR3, the DNA is TGTGCCAGCAGCTTGGTATACAATGAGCAGTTCTTC.

The J gene is TRBJ2-3, the V gene TRBV7-9, with D unresolved. This CDR3 is 15 amino acids long. The germline gives CDR1 SEHNR, CDR2 FQNEAQ (reference sequence). Trimming cost V 2 bases and J 1 base, with 10 bases left between them. This chain's CDR3 is CASSLLGIGTDTQYF. CDR3 DNA: TGTGCCAGCAGCTTATTAGGGATCGGCACAGATACGCAGTATTTT.

This clone was counted only a few times. The V gene is TRBV28, the J gene TRBJ2-1; D call uncertain. The CDR3 is 14 residues long. The germline gives CDR1 MDHEN, CDR2 SYDVKM. V was pared by 4 bases and J by 9 bases, with 16 bases between. The CDR3, as DNA: TGTGCCAGCAGTTACCATGGCCTGACGGGTGAGCAGTTCTTC. This translates into CASSYHGLTGEQFF.

About this clone itself: The sample holds other DNA sequences that translate to the same CDR3. V gene TRBV7-9 combines with J gene TRBJ2-7, with 7 bases matching TRBD1. Germline loops: CDR1 SEHNR, CDR2 FQNEAQ (reference sequence). V was clipped by 4 bases and J by 2 bases; unmatched bases: 5. This CDR3 is built from 14 residues. CDR3 amino acids: CASSSTGTAYEQYF. The CDR3 DNA reads TGTGCCAGCAGCTCAACCGGGACAGCCTACGAGCAGTACTTC.

The chain employs TRBV4-3 and TRBJ2-1, with 7 positions matching TRBD2. The germline gives CDR1 LGHNA, CDR2 YSLEER. V shed 0 bases and J 0 bases; nucleotides not matched to a gene: 2. The CDR3 loop spans 16 amino acids. CDR3 residues: CASSQDGTISYNEQFF. The CDR3 bases are TGCGCCAGCAGCCAAGATGGGACTATCTCCTACAATGAGCAGTTCTTC.

This clone was detected ten times or more. CDR3 in DNA: TGTGCCAGCAGCGGAAGTGACAATGAAAAACTGTTTTTT. As protein: CASSGSDNEKLFF. The chain combines TRBV9 with TRBJ1-4; D unresolved. Germline CDR1 SGDLS, CDR2 YYNGEE. Trimming left V 3 bases short and J 5 bases short, with 8 bases between. The CDR3 runs 13 residues.

There are a few counts of this clone. The chain uses TRBV4-3 and TRBJ2-5, with D possibly TRBD1 on 6 matching bases. V was cut by 2 bases and J by 2 bases, with 15 bases left in between. Germline assignment: CDR1 LGHNA and CDR2 YSLEER. CDR3 length: 16 residues. In DNA form, the CDR3 reads TGCGCCAGCAGCCAACGGGACGGCGGACAGCAAGAGACCCAGTACTTC. Translating it yields CASSQRDGGQQETQYF.

This clone was seen a handful of times. The rearrangement uses TRBV27 and TRBJ1-1; 8 bases agree with TRBD1. CDR1 is MNHEY and CDR2 is SMNVEV in the germline V gene (reference sequence). The CDR3 covers 18 residues. J gave up 6 bases and V 2 bases, and 17 bases lay outside the gene matches. CDR3 bases: TGTGCCAGCAGTTTAAGTATATTCAGGCAGGGGGCCACCCCTGAAGCTTTCTTT. Protein sequence: CASSLSIFRQGATPEAFF.

This clone was seen a handful of times. The rearrangement links TRBV27 to TRBJ1-5, with no clear D. V lost 2 bases and J 3 bases, leaving 8 bases between the germline ends. Germline-derived CDR1 and CDR2 are MNHEY and SMNVEV (reference sequence). The CDR3 contains 14 residues. CDR3 bases: TGTGCCAGCAGTTTAGAAAGGGTCAATCAGCCCCAGCATTTT. Its translation: CASSLERVNQPQHF.

The chain employs TRBV6-5 and TRBJ1-5; 7 bases are a match to TRBD1. The germline V gene has CDR1 MNHEY and CDR2 SVGAGI. The CDR3 spans 15 residues. Trimming removed 2 bases from V and 6 bases from J; junction bases left unmatched: 7. In nucleotides, the CDR3 is TGTGCCAGCAGTTACGGTCAGGGGGTGGGTCAGCCCCAGCATTTT. This sequence encodes CASSYGQGVGQPQHF.

This rearrangement joins TRBV6-4 to TRBJ2-3; possibly TRBD2 for D (5 bases). Between the trimmed V and J ends, which lost 4 bases and 0 bases, there was a span of 14 bases. Germline V gives CDR1 MRHNA, CDR2 SNTAGT. There are 16 residues in the CDR3. The CDR3 nucleotides are TGTGCCAGCAGTGTCTCCCGGGATTCTAGCACAGATACGCAGTATTTT. Translated: CASSVSRDSSTDTQYF.

This clone was counted ten times or more. The chain employs TRBV27 and TRBJ1-5; 7 nucleotides line up with TRBD1. Germline CDR1 and CDR2: MNHEY and SMNVEV (reference sequence). V shed 5 bases, J shed 4 bases, and the junction held 5 bases outside the gene matches. The CDR3 is made up of 14 amino acids. The CDR3 sequence: CASSADRANQPQHF. The CDR3 DNA is TGTGCCAGCAGTGCCGACAGGGCAAATCAGCCCCAGCATTTT.

The J gene is TRBJ2-3, the V gene TRBV7-3; possibly TRBD2 for D (6 bases). This CDR3 region has 19 residues. The germline CDR1 and CDR2 sequences are SGHTA and FQGTGA. V lost 6 bases and J lost 1, with 26 bases in between. The CDR3 DNA follows: TGTGCCAGCAGGCCTACTAGCAGACAATCGAAGTCTGGCACAGATACGCAGTATTTT. Translation: CASRPTSRQSKSGTDTQYF.

The chain carries TRBV6-6 and TRBJ2-3; no clear D gene. Germline V CDR1 and CDR2: MNHNY, SVGAGI (reference sequence). V was shortened by 2 bases and J by 5 bases, with 14 bases between the two germline ends. The CDR3 has 15 residues. CDR3 in amino acids: CASSYRLPRLDTQYF. The CDR3 coding sequence is TGTGCCAGCAGTTACAGGCTACCGCGACTAGATACGCAGTATTTT.

At least ten counts were recorded for this clone. V usage is TRBV7-2 and J usage is TRBJ2-4, with D perhaps matching TRBD1 (6 bases). The V and J ends lost 2 bases and 8 bases respectively, with 10 bases between them. The CDR3 runs to 13 residues. Germline assignment: CDR1 SGHTA and CDR2 FQGNSA. The CDR3 sequence is CASSLPGVDIQYF. CDR3 coding DNA: TGTGCCAGCAGCTTACCAGGGGTGGACATTCAGTACTTC.

A few counts support this clone. J is TRBJ2-1 and V is TRBV7-2; 8 positions agree with TRBD2. Germline CDR1 and CDR2: SGHTA and FQGNSA. The CDR3 extends over 15 amino acids. V was pared by 3 bases and J by 4 bases, with 5 bases of the junction left unmatched. The CDR3: CASSLGSGTYNEQFF. CDR3 bases: TGTGCCAGCAGCTTGGGTAGCGGGACATACAATGAGCAGTTCTTC. Filled out from reference TRBV7-2 and TRBJ2-1, the complete variable domain reads GAGVSQSPSNKVTEKGKDVELRCDPISGHTALYWYRQSLGQGLEFLIYFQGNSAPDKSGLPSDRFSAERTGGSVSTLTIQRTQQEDSAVYLCASSLGSGTYNEQFFGPGTRLTVL.

The chain is built from TRBV2 and TRBJ1-4, with TRBD1 as a possible D gene (6 bases). This CDR3 contains 14 residues. Deletions cut 6 bases from V and 2 bases from J, with 10 bases between. Germline CDR1 and CDR2: SNHLY and FYNNEI. CDR3 in DNA: TGTGCCAGCAGCCTCCAGGGGACTAATGAAAAACTGTTTTTT. Its protein product is CASSLQGTNEKLFF.

This rearrangement joins TRBV10-1 to TRBJ2-7; perhaps TRBD1 as D (6 bases). The CDR3 loop spans 12 amino acids. The germline V gene encodes CDR1 WNHNN and CDR2 SYGVQD (reference sequence). V dropped 5 bases and J dropped 3 bases, with 8 bases sitting between them. The DNA of the CDR3 is TGCGCCAGCAGTTTCAGGGGCTACGAGCAGTACTTC. Residues: CASSFRGYEQYF.

The rearrangement links TRBV6-6 to TRBJ1-5; 7 nucleotides match TRBD1. CDR1 and CDR2 (germline): MNHNY, SVGAGI (reference sequence). CDR3 length equals 14 residues. V dropped 6 bases and J dropped 2; count of bases not matched to a gene: 4. The CDR3 loop reads CASSLGQGNQPQHF. CDR3 nucleotide sequence: TGTGCCAGCAGCCTAGGACAGGGCAATCAGCCCCAGCATTTT.

The table lists this clone with a count of one. The V call is TRBV11-2, the J call TRBJ2-7; D is ambiguous. Trimming took off 1 base at V and 0 bases at J, with 7 bases between the two ends. This CDR3 has 14 amino acids. CDR1 SGHAT and CDR2 FQNNGV come from the germline V gene. As DNA, the CDR3 is TGTGCCAGCAGCTTAGTGGGTCCCTCCTACGAGCAGTACTTC. As protein: CASSLVGPSYEQYF.

This clone was seen repeatedly, ten times or more. The rearrangement links TRBV6-1 to TRBJ2-3, with D uncertain. CDR1 and CDR2 from the germline V gene are MNHNS and SASEGT. This CDR3 spans 15 amino acids. V was cut by 6 bases and J by 0 bases, with 13 bases left in between. Written as DNA, the CDR3 is TGTGCCAGCAGCGCCAACGCTCTTAGCACAGATACGCAGTATTTT. Amino acid sequence: CASSANALSTDTQYF.